This T cell receptor (beta chain) was recorded in a study of shared clonotypes between healthy human individuals. Overall study context: Per donor, three plates held CD4 naive cells, three held CD4 memory, two held CD8 naive and one held CD8 memory. Study conclusions and caveats: Compared with memory subsets, naive subsets generally had larger estimated richness.

As to this clone: Its target is not known.

In the authors' workflow: Junction-only immunoSEQ data arrived without quality scores, meaning filtering differed. Assay: immunoSEQ multiplex PCR; the TCRdb copy retains only in-frame clones and omits some. The V and J calls and the clone size are those of that table, but D and trimming were determined from the DNA. The sample carries about 2.4 million clones, 93% recorded once. The sequence came from a man aged 18 to 29 in good health. Some clones in this sample may be carry-over from other donors' samples. Sequencing input: naive CD4+ T cells from PBMCs. Subset described: CD45RA+ positively selected.

The CDR3 nucleotides read TGTGCCTGGAGTACAGGGCAGGCCTACAATGAGCAGTTCTTC. Protein sequence: CAWSTGQAYNEQFF. The chain is built from TRBV30 and TRBJ2-1; tentatively, D is TRBD1 (6 bases). V was cut by 2 bases and J by 2 bases, with 10 bases left in between. Germline V gives CDR1 GTSNPN, CDR2 SVGIG (reference sequence). The CDR3 length is 14 residues.